This TCR beta chain was recorded in a study of T cells after yellow fever vaccination. Trimming removed 6 bases from V and 9 bases from J; junction bases left unmatched: 11. The CDR3 loop spans 14 amino acids. CDR1 is SNHLY and CDR2 is FYNNEI in the germline V gene. Worth noting for this clonotype: What it binds is not known.

Production of TCR cDNA was by 5'RACE template switching, which also added a universal primer site and UMIs. TCRdb re-called the 5' RACE reads through MiXCR, storing one row per CDR3 protein. The data contain approximately 150,000 distinct CDR3 sequences, approximately 9.9% of them singletons. Study-wide results and caveats: Clonotype sharing between CD4 and CD8 compartments was small. The secondary response peaked faster, at day 5 versus 15, but was weaker.

The chain recombines TRBV2 with TRBJ2-1, with 7 nucleotides matching TRBD2. The sequence derives from a young man who received the YFV17D yellow fever vaccine. The source was CD8+ T cells sorted from PBMCs, collected 45 days after the yellow fever booster vaccination. The CDR3 sequence is CASRDARGEVEQFF. CDR3 DNA sequence: TGTGCCAGCAGAGATGCTCGGGGGGAGGTTGAGCAGTTCTTC.